This T cell receptor beta chain was observed in a study of vaccination and CD4 T cells after COVID-19. Study outcomes and limitations: 304 of 307 vaccine-specific clones from convalescent patients were spike mono-reactive.

This clonotype occurred a few times. Antigen specificity is unknown. Trimming cost V 7 bases and J 8 bases, with 26 bases left between them. The germline V gene encodes CDR1 MNHNS and CDR2 SASEGT. CDR3 length: 16 residues. Sequenced with the Oncomine TCR Beta short-read assay was DNA taken from cultured CD4+ T cells. MiXCR, run by TCRdb on the PCR reads, gives a single entry per CDR3 protein. The sample consists of around 19,000 distinct CDR3 sequences, 43% of them appearing once. Treatment noted: approximately nine-day PBMC culture with coronavirus spike peptide pools or control peptides (ViraFEST assay). Peptide pool stimulation in ViraFEST expanded antigen-specific T cells, whose TCRs were then sequenced.

This receptor was identified in a human donor who had recovered from COVID-19. Sequencing used CD4+ T cells from blood, cultured in vitro. V gene TRBV6-1 combines with J gene TRBJ1-1; D uncertain. The CDR3 coding sequence is TGTGCCAGCACTCCAAGGGTAGGGTCGTTGCGGGGAGAAGCTTTCTTT. Translating gives CASTPRVGSLRGEAFF.